This TCR beta chain is from a study of T cells in Graves' hyperthyroidism and ophthalmopathy (dated by TCRdb to the late 2010s). A note on the overall study: Peripheral blood samples were taken at the time of initial diagnosis, prior to any treatment. To identify TCR V-J signatures that set the groups apart, the researchers used a discovery cohort of 100 patients, made up of under 50 with Graves' ophthalmopathy and some 60 with stable Graves' hyperthyroidism. An independent validation cohort of around 19 hyperthyroidism patients and approximately 16 patients who later progressed to ophthalmopathy tested prospective prediction of ophthalmopathy. For training and testing, the 100 or so patients in the discovery cohort were randomly divided in a 7:3 ratio. The study also compared thyroid tissue and blood T-cell repertoires from 5 to 7 Graves' hyperthyroidism patients. After blood sampling, hyperthyroidism patients were treated with methimazole at a starting dose of 30 mg daily, and ophthalmopathy patients were treated with high-dose intravenous methylprednisolone. The paper reports TCR Vbeta CDR3 sequencing of fewer than 150 peripheral blood samples: under 45 ophthalmopathy, roughly 74 hyperthyroidism and approximately 17 progressor patients. The investigation overall reported the following: Most expanded thyroid clonotypes (frequency above 0.001) were also detected in blood, suggesting blood repertoires may reflect thyroid immune responses. In cross-validation, a model built on a 13 V-J signature told ophthalmopathy apart from stable hyperthyroidism with approximately 91% sensitivity and around 84% specificity, and in testing the same model reached 80%/75%. No statistical method was used to fix the sample size in advance, and group allocation was not hidden from the investigators. In validation, the model predicted progression to ophthalmopathy with roughly 70% sensitivity and 72% to 85% specificity, a median of approximately 6.7 months before onset.

A patient counted as having stable Graves' hyperthyroidism if no progression to ophthalmopathy occurred over 18 months of follow-up. Hyperthyroidism patients were aged 18 to 65 years and newly diagnosed, with disease duration of less than 2 months. The study excluded patients with uncontrolled infections, other autoimmune diseases, pregnancy or lactation. Diagnoses were established on the basis of clinical symptoms, serum thyroxine and TRAb, thyroid ultrasound, and orbital computed tomography. PBMCs were isolated from 8 to 10 ml of fresh peripheral blood by Ficoll-Paque density gradient centrifugation. Trizol reagent was used to extract total RNA, and RNA quality was then checked on an Agilent 2100 Bioanalyzer. Comment on this clonotype: The clone's antigen remains unknown. The junction does not match germline at one end; this may be a read error.

TCR beta CDR3 regions were amplified from RNA transcripts. A first-round RT-PCR of the TCR CDR3 used the HTBI primer set with the Qiagen OneStep RT-PCR kit. Libraries were constructed in a second round of multiplex PCR, after which size selection and purification were performed. Libraries were sequenced paired-end with 100 bp reads on an Illumina HiSeq2000. Turning to the authors' computational methods: SOAPnuke was used to process the raw data, removing reads that contained adapters or uncalled bases, had a mean Phred below 15, or lacked an exact match to the constant primer or identifier. COPE v1.2.5 was used to merge high-quality paired reads, and clonotypes were defined as unique nucleotide sequences. MiTCR v1.1 was used to align clonotypes to the IMGT TRBV, TRBD and TRBJ reference segments. Only V-J combinations with frequency above 0.0001, covering about 99% of repertoires, were analysed. A TCS score was defined as the ratio of F50 (clonal expansion) to E x V (chaos), with BLOSUM62-based TCRdist applied between CDR3 peptides within each V-J. Welch's t-statistics and random forest reduced around 550 V-J features to 10 to 15, which were used in a naive Bayes classifier (R e1071). TCRdb reprocessed the public reads (quality trimming at Q25 with fastp, clone calling with MiXCR) and kept in-frame beta chains. Each record represents a unique CDR3 protein, reported with the most common genes and DNA among its rows. The V and J calls come from TCRdb's annotation, not from the publication. The sample table shows 300,000 to 400,000 distinct CDR3 sequences, and 11% to 15% are seen once. About 11% of the sample is held by the ten biggest clonotypes.

CDR1 SGHNT and CDR2 YYREEE were looked up in the germline V gene (reference sequence). Measured from the cysteine to the phenylalanine, the CDR3 is 13 residues long. CDR3 DNA only is kept here, 39 bases in frame from base 1. The sequence was collected from a woman aged 60-75 years with Graves' hyperthyroidism. The sample consisted of blood. Recombination joined TRBV5-4 with TRBJ2-3, with 7 middle bases fitting TRBD2. In nucleotides, the sequence is TGTGCCAGCAGGGGGGGGAGCATAGATACGCAGTATTTT. It codes for CASRGGSIDTQYF.